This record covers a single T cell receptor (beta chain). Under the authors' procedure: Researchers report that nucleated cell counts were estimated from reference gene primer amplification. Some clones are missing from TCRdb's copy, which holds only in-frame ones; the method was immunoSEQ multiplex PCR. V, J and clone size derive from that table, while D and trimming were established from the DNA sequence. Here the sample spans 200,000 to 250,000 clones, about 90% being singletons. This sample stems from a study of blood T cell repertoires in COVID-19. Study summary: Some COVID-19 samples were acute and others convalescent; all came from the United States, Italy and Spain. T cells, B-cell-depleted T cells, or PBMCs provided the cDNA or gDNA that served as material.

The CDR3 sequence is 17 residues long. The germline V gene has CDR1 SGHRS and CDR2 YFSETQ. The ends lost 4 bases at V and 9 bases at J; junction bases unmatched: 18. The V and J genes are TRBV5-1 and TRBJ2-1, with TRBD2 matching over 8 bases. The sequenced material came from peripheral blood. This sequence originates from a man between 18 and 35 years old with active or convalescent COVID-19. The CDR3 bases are TGCGCCAGCAGCGACCTACTGAGCGGGAGCATAATTAGTGAGCAGTTCTTC. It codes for CASSDLLSGSIISEQFF.